These T cell receptor beta chains were read from a single sample in a study of blood T cell repertoires in COVID-19. The repertoire was sequenced with immunoSEQ multiplex PCR; TCRdb's copy has only in-frame clones and lacks some. Of under 300,000 clones in the sample, around 88% were seen once. Material: PBMCs or T cells enriched from blood (not recorded which). The receptors stem from a woman aged 40 to 50 with acute COVID-19. Both conserved end residues are part of each CDR3. Each record gives: V gene, D gene, J gene, clone size, CDR3 protein, CDR3 DNA. A D gene is named only where the DNA matches it firmly. Not all rows give a size; the values are once, few, many and, for expanded clones, a class.

v_call: TRBV30
d_call: -
j_call: TRBJ1-1
clone_size: -
cdr3_aa: CAWSVQGGRNTEAFF
cdr3_nt: TGTGCCTGGAGTGTACAGGGAGGGAGGAACACTGAAGCTTTCTTT

v_call: TRBV19
d_call: TRBD1
j_call: TRBJ1-1
clone_size: -
cdr3_aa: CASHNTGGTEAFF
cdr3_nt: TGTGCCAGCCATAATACAGGGGGCACTGAAGCTTTCTTT

v_call: TRBV10-2
d_call: TRBD2
j_call: TRBJ2-1
clone_size: -
cdr3_aa: CASRGLAGLSEQFF
cdr3_nt: TGCGCCAGCAGGGGACTAGCGGGTCTCAGTGAGCAGTTCTTC

v_call: TRBV4-2
d_call: TRBD1
j_call: TRBJ1-1
clone_size: -
cdr3_aa: CASSPTSGGNTEAFF
cdr3_nt: TGTGCCAGCAGCCCTACATCAGGGGGAAACACTGAAGCTTTCTTT

v_call: TRBV12-1
d_call: -
j_call: TRBJ1-1
clone_size: -
cdr3_aa: CASSLNRAPVEAFF
cdr3_nt: TGTGCCAGCAGCTTAAACAGGGCCCCAGTTGAAGCTTTCTTT

v_call: TRBV5-4
d_call: TRBD1
j_call: TRBJ2-6
clone_size: -
cdr3_aa: CASSLGQGFSGANVLTF
cdr3_nt: TGTGCCAGCAGCCTCGGACAGGGGTTCTCTGGGGCCAACGTCCTGACTTTC

v_call: TRBV3-1/TRBV3-2
d_call: TRBD2
j_call: TRBJ2-1
clone_size: few
cdr3_aa: CASSHSTSAKQFF
cdr3_nt: TGTGCCAGCAGCCATTCCACTAGCGCCAAACAGTTCTTC

v_call: TRBV6-2/TRBV6-3
d_call: -
j_call: TRBJ1-1
clone_size: -
cdr3_aa: CASSFPTGRYTEAFF
cdr3_nt: TGTGCCAGCAGTTTCCCGACAGGCCGGTACACTGAAGCTTTCTTT

v_call: TRBV18
d_call: TRBD1
j_call: TRBJ1-1
clone_size: few
cdr3_aa: CASSPYRQGASTEAFF
cdr3_nt: TGTGCCAGCTCACCCTATAGACAGGGGGCGTCCACTGAAGCTTTCTTT

v_call: TRBV10-3
d_call: TRBD2
j_call: TRBJ2-3
clone_size: once
cdr3_aa: CAISLRLAEDTQYF
cdr3_nt: TGTGCCATCAGTTTACGACTAGCGGAAGATACGCAGTATTTT

v_call: TRBV10-2
d_call: -
j_call: TRBJ1-1
clone_size: -
cdr3_aa: CASSELRRGNTIEAFF
cdr3_nt: TGCGCCAGCAGTGAATTGAGACGGGGTAATACCATTGAAGCTTTCTTT

v_call: TRBV27
d_call: -
j_call: TRBJ2-5
clone_size: -
cdr3_aa: CASGAWGRGTGETQYF
cdr3_nt: TGTGCCAGCGGGGCCTGGGGCAGGGGCACGGGTGAGACCCAGTACTTC

v_call: TRBV10-3
d_call: TRBD1
j_call: TRBJ1-2
clone_size: -
cdr3_aa: CAIKSGQGGSGYTF
cdr3_nt: TGTGCCATCAAAAGTGGACAGGGAGGGTCAGGCTACACCTTC

v_call: TRBV7-9
d_call: TRBD1
j_call: TRBJ1-1
clone_size: -
cdr3_aa: CASSLLGQGPEAFF
cdr3_nt: TGTGCCAGCAGCTTGCTGGGACAGGGCCCTGAAGCTTTCTTT

v_call: TRBV19
d_call: -
j_call: TRBJ1-5
clone_size: -
cdr3_aa: CASSIQRGGFGNQPQHF
cdr3_nt: TGTGCCAGTAGTATTCAGCGGGGCGGGTTCGGCAATCAGCCCCAGCATTTT

v_call: TRBV19
d_call: TRBD1
j_call: TRBJ2-4
clone_size: -
cdr3_aa: CASTRQGASAKNIQYF
cdr3_nt: TGTGCCAGTACCCGACAGGGGGCTTCAGCCAAAAACATTCAGTACTTC

v_call: TRBV3-1/TRBV3-2
d_call: TRBD1
j_call: TRBJ2-3
clone_size: -
cdr3_aa: CASSTYTGTGGSDTQYF
cdr3_nt: TGTGCCAGCAGCACATACACCGGGACAGGGGGTTCAGATACGCAGTATTTT

v_call: TRBV23-1
d_call: -
j_call: TRBJ1-2
clone_size: -
cdr3_aa: CASNSKANYGYTF
cdr3_nt: TGCGCCAGCAACAGTAAAGCTAACTATGGCTACACCTTC

v_call: TRBV2
d_call: TRBD2
j_call: TRBJ2-2
clone_size: -
cdr3_aa: CASSDAIPSGENTGELFF
cdr3_nt: TGTGCCAGCAGTGACGCCATCCCTAGCGGGGAGAACACCGGGGAGCTGTTTTTT